This TCR beta chain was profiled in a study of blood T cell repertoires in COVID-19. Study-level information: COVID-19 samples, acute and convalescent, were from the United States, Italy and Spain. From T cells, B-cell-depleted T cells, or PBMCs came the material, which was cDNA or gDNA.

Study processing details: Estimated nucleated cell counts came from reference gene primer amplification. Data came from immunoSEQ multiplex PCR; TCRdb stores just in-frame clones and leaves some out. D and trimming come from the DNA, and the V and J calls and clone size come from that table. The repertoire holds about 70,000 clones, with approximately 83% as singletons. The germline V and J ends were trimmed by 5 bases and 4 bases, with 16 bases remaining between them. The CDR3 contains 15 residues. CDR1 and CDR2 from the germline V gene are SGHRS and YFSETQ. This sequence joins TRBV5-1 and TRBJ2-1; a possible D gene is TRBD1 (6 bases). This TCR was sampled from a woman aged 55-70 years with acute or convalescent COVID-19. Sequencing input: peripheral blood. The CDR3 protein is CASRPGTGTYNEQFF. The CDR3 DNA follows: TGCGCCAGCAGGCCCGGGACCGGGACATACAATGAGCAGTTCTTC.